These T cell receptor beta chains were read from a single sample in a study of CD8+CD57+ T cells in acquired aplastic anemia. In TCRdb, the reads were re-called with MiXCR into one record per CDR3 protein. The table includes about 220,000 distinct CDR3 sequences, roughly 33% detected once. Sequencing was done on a sample of sorted CD4+, CD8+, or CD8+CD57+ T cells (not recorded which) from PBMCs. The receptors stem from a human donor in good health, serving as a control. CDR3s include the opening cysteine and the closing phenylalanine or tryptophan. Fields, in order: J gene, D gene, V gene, clone size, CDR3 DNA, CDR3 protein. D genes are given only for firm matches. Not every row has a clone size; where given, it reads once, few, many or a size class.

>TRBJ1-2|NA|TRBV11-2|NA
TGTGCCAGCAGCTTAGATTTGGCAGGCCGGAGCTACACCTTC
CASSLDLAGRSYTF
>TRBJ2-7|NA|TRBV5-1|many
TGCGCCACAGCCCCAGGGGCCCTACCCTACGAGCAGTACTTC
CATAPGALPYEQYF
>TRBJ2-7|TRBD2|TRBV4-1|many
TGCGCCAGCAGCCAAGACCGTGGACTAGCGGGAGGTCGTGGCGAGCAGTACTTC
CASSQDRGLAGGRGEQYF
>TRBJ1-1|NA|TRBV5-4|few
TGTGCCAGCAGCCCGGTTTCATTCGCCCAGAACACTGAAGCTTTCTTT
CASSPVSFAQNTEAFF
>TRBJ2-1|NA|TRBV4-2|NA
TGTGCCAGCAGCCAAGATTTGCATGATCGTACCTACAATGAGCAGTTCTTC
CASSQDLHDRTYNEQFF
>TRBJ1-2|NA|TRBV15|NA
TGTGCCACCAGCAGAGATCGAAGGGCCAACTATGGCTACACCTTC
CATSRDRRANYGYTF
>TRBJ1-4|NA|TRBV19|NA
TGTGCCAGTAAGGGTGGTGAAAAACTGTTTTTT
CASKGGEKLFF
>TRBJ1-5|NA|TRBV7-9|many
TGTGCCAGCAGCTTAGTCAGGGCGGTCACTAGCAATCAGCCCCAGCATTTT
CASSLVRAVTSNQPQHF
>TRBJ2-3|TRBD2|TRBV10-3|NA
TGTGCCATCACCTCTAGCGGGACGGGCGGCACAGATACGCAGTATTTT
CAITSSGTGGTDTQYF
>TRBJ1-2|TRBD1|TRBV24-1|NA
TGTGCCACCCTCACAGGGGGCGGTGGCTACACCTTC
CATLTGGGGYTF
>TRBJ1-1|NA|TRBV5-1|NA
TGCGCCAGCAGCTTGGGGCATATAATGAACACTGAAGCTTTCTTT
CASSLGHIMNTEAFF
>TRBJ1-4|NA|TRBV10-3|few
TGCGCCACCTCCGGGACGGGAAATGAAAAACTGTTTTTT
CATSGTGNEKLFF
>TRBJ1-2|NA|TRBV12-3/TRBV12-4|NA
TGTGCTAGAGCCGACAACAGGGACGGCTACACCTTC
CARADNRDGYTF
>TRBJ2-3|NA|TRBV10-3|many
TGTGCCATCAGTGAGACCCGGCAACAGATATCTAGCACAGATACGCAGTATTTT
CAISETRQQISSTDTQYF
>TRBJ2-6|TRBD2|TRBV19|many
TGTGCCAGTACTAGCGGGGGGCTCCCTGGGGCCAACGTCCTGACTTTC
CASTSGGLPGANVLTF
>TRBJ1-6|NA|TRBV7-2|many
TGTGCCAGCAGCTTAGCGTTGGGAACACCCCTCCACTTT
CASSLALGTPLHF
>TRBJ2-3|NA|TRBV7-2|many
TGTGCCAGCAGCCCGACCTTCCACGGCACAGATACGCAGTATTTT
CASSPTFHGTDTQYF
>TRBJ1-1|NA|TRBV29-1|NA
TGCAGCGTTGCATATCGTTCGGGGGGAGCTTTCTTT
CSVAYRSGGAFF
>TRBJ2-3|NA|TRBV20-1|many
TGCAGTGCTGGGGACCGAATCACAGATACGCAGTATTTT
CSAGDRITDTQYF
>TRBJ2-1|NA|TRBV7-2|many
TGTGCCAGCCGCAGTGGGCCAACCTACAATGAGCAGTTCTTC
CASRSGPTYNEQFF
>TRBJ1-2|NA|TRBV15|many
TGTGCCACCAGCAGAGAATGGGGGGTAACAAAAGGCTACACCTTC
CATSREWGVTKGYTF
>TRBJ1-2|NA|TRBV2|NA
TGTGCCAGCCTCCAGGGCAGGTATGGCTACACCTTC
CASLQGRYGYTF
>TRBJ1-1|NA|TRBV5-3|few
TGTGCCAGACAAAACAGGGTGAACACTGAAGCTTTCTTT
CARQNRVNTEAFF
>TRBJ1-6|NA|TRBV11-3|few
TGTGCCAGCAGCCCCCTTCGAGGCCCGGATTCACCCCTCCACTTT
CASSPLRGPDSPLHF
>TRBJ1-1|NA|TRBV7-9|NA
TGTGCCAGCAGCTCCGGGACACAAGAAGCTTTCTTT
CASSSGTQEAFF
>TRBJ1-2|NA|TRBV6-5|NA
TGTGCCAGCAGTTACTCATCAGGGGATCATGGCTACACCTTC
CASSYSSGDHGYTF
>TRBJ2-1|TRBD2|TRBV19|many
TGTGCCAGTATGGCGGCGGGGGGGCGCAATGAGCAGTTCTTC
CASMAAGGRNEQFF
>TRBJ2-1|TRBD2|TRBV24-1|NA
TGTGCCACCAGTGATCCGAGCGGGACGTACAATGAGCAGTTCTTC
CATSDPSGTYNEQFF
>TRBJ2-5|NA|TRBV20-1|many
TGCAGTGCTAGAGATCCGGCAGGGCGAGAGACCCAGTACTTC
CSARDPAGRETQYF
>TRBJ2-5|NA|TRBV15|few
TGTGCCACCAGCAGAGGACTCGTCCAAGAGACCCAGTACTTC
CATSRGLVQETQYF
>TRBJ1-6|TRBD1|TRBV2|NA
TGTGCCAGCAGCGCCGGAGGACAGGGTTACTCACCCCTCCACTTT
CASSAGGQGYSPLHF
>TRBJ1-2|NA|TRBV4-1|many
TGCGCCAGCAGCCACGGGGATAACTATGGCTACACCTTC
CASSHGDNYGYTF
>TRBJ1-3|NA|TRBV5-5|many
TGTGCCAGCCAAGCTGGAAACACCATATATTTT
CASQAGNTIYF
>TRBJ1-2|NA|TRBV20-1|NA
TGCAGTGCTAGCCTACTTGGGGGCGGTGGCTACACCTTC
CSASLLGGGGYTF
>TRBJ1-5|NA|TRBV7-9|many
TGTGCCAGCAGCTCCTCCAGTGCTGGGGAGCCCCAGCATTTT
CASSSSSAGEPQHF
>TRBJ2-3|NA|TRBV20-1|many
TGCAGTGCCCCTGCGGGCACCACAGATACGCAGTATTTT
CSAPAGTTDTQYF
>TRBJ1-2|NA|TRBV2|NA
TGTGCCAGCAGTGAAGAAGGGGAGGGGGACCGGGTGGACACCTTC
CASSEEGEGDRVDTF
>TRBJ2-3|NA|TRBV5-1|NA
TGCGCCAGCAGCCCCAACCGCCATCAAGATACGCAGTATTTT
CASSPNRHQDTQYF
>TRBJ2-2|NA|TRBV5-1|NA
TGCGCCAGCAGCTTAGGTCAAGGGGTTAACACCGGGGAGCTGTTTTTT
CASSLGQGVNTGELFF
>TRBJ1-1|NA|TRBV20-1|NA
TGCAGTGCTAGAGATTTAGGGGGATACACTGAAGCTTTCTTT
CSARDLGGYTEAFF
>TRBJ1-2|NA|TRBV19|many
TGTGCCAGTAGTATACAAGCCTGGGACTATGGCTACACCTTC
CASSIQAWDYGYTF
>TRBJ2-1|TRBD2|TRBV5-4|few
TGTGCCAGCAGTTGGATGACTAGCGGGGACTACAATGAGCAGTTCTTC
CASSWMTSGDYNEQFF
>TRBJ1-5|NA|TRBV7-8|NA
TGTGCCAGCAGCTTAGTTAGGACTGATAGCAATCAGCCCCAGCATTTT
CASSLVRTDSNQPQHF
>TRBJ1-5|NA|TRBV12-3/TRBV12-4|many
TGTGCCAGCAGTTTCACCTGGGGGCCCAATCAGCCCCAGCATTTT
CASSFTWGPNQPQHF